A selection of T cell receptor beta chains follows, all from one sample in a study of shared clonotypes between healthy human individuals. This table comes from immunoSEQ multiplex PCR, and its TCRdb copy is limited to in-frame clones, with some not included. The repertoire holds 2 million to 2.5 million clones, with more than 90% as singletons. Sequenced sample: naive CD4+ T cells sorted from blood. These receptors all come from a man younger than 30 in good health. Both conserved end residues are part of each CDR3. A D gene is named only where the DNA matches it firmly. A clone size is listed for some rows: how often the clone was seen (once, few, many), or a class if it is expanded.

CASSLALGGNYEQYF | TGTGCCAGCAGCCTAGCCCTAGGAGGGAACTACGAGCAGTACTTC | 15 | TRBV11-2 | NA | once | TRBJ2-7
CASSPAGDSGTEAFF | TGTGCCAGCTCACCCGCGGGGGATTCGGGAACTGAAGCTTTCTTT | 15 | TRBV18 | NA | NA | TRBJ1-1
CASSATLSGRASGELFF | TGTGCCAGCAGCGCAACTCTTAGCGGGAGGGCTTCCGGGGAGCTGTTTTTT | 17 | TRBV9 | TRBD2 | NA | TRBJ2-2
CASSPNRDRPQHF | TGTGCCAGCAGTCCGAACAGGGATCGTCCCCAGCATTTT | 13 | TRBV6-1 | NA | NA | TRBJ1-5
CASSQGVASSYNSPLHF | TGCGCCAGCAGCCAGGGTGTCGCGAGCTCCTATAATTCACCCCTCCACTTT | 17 | TRBV4-1 | NA | NA | TRBJ1-6
CASSLGRMGDTQYF | TGTGCCAGCAGTTTGGGGCGGATGGGAGATACGCAGTATTTT | 14 | TRBV27 | NA | NA | TRBJ2-3
CASSLGRDVTQYF | TGCGCCAGCAGTCTCGGCAGGGATGTGACCCAGTACTTC | 13 | TRBV5-1 | NA | NA | TRBJ2-5
CASSRQRAGSYEQYF | TGTGCCAGCAGCAGACAACGAGCGGGGTCCTACGAGCAGTACTTC | 15 | TRBV6-5 | TRBD2 | once | TRBJ2-7
CASSQQGFNEKLFF | TGTGCCAGCAGTCAACAGGGGTTTAATGAAAAACTGTTTTTT | 14 | TRBV27 | TRBD1 | once | TRBJ1-4
CASSQAPGLNTGELFF | TGCGCCAGCAGCCAAGCCCCGGGACTTAACACCGGGGAGCTGTTTTTT | 16 | TRBV4-1 | NA | NA | TRBJ2-2
CASSPRTGINEKLFF | TGTGCCAGCTCCCCCCGGACAGGGATTAATGAAAAACTGTTTTTT | 15 | TRBV18 | TRBD1 | NA | TRBJ1-4
CASSFGRFNEKLFF | TGTGCCAGCAGTTTCGGTCGGTTTAATGAAAAACTGTTTTTT | 14 | TRBV28 | NA | NA | TRBJ1-4
CASSQGRNTEAFF | TGTGCCAGCAGCCAGGGACGGAACACTGAAGCTTTCTTT | 13 | TRBV7-2 | NA | NA | TRBJ1-1
CAWRGNEATNEKLFF | TGTGCCTGGCGGGGGAACGAAGCAACTAATGAAAAACTGTTTTTT | 15 | TRBV30 | NA | NA | TRBJ1-4
CASSIGRDSRQPQHF | TGTGCCAGTAGTATAGGGCGTGACAGCAGACAGCCCCAGCATTTT | 15 | TRBV19 | NA | NA | TRBJ1-5
CASGRSDEKLFF | TGTGCCAGCGGACGGAGCGATGAAAAACTGTTTTTT | 12 | TRBV6-5 | NA | once | TRBJ1-4